Only a few counts were recorded for the clone carrying this TCR beta chain. Antigen specificity is unknown. TCR beta CDR3 regions were amplified from RNA. The HTBI set primed first-round TCR CDR3 RT-PCR. TCRdb redid the calling of the multiplex PCR reads with MiXCR, one entry per CDR3 protein. Of 750,000 to 950,000 distinct CDR3 sequences listed, 35% to 40% are singletons. The sample originates from a study of T cells in Graves' hyperthyroidism and ophthalmopathy. Study-level results: Progression to ophthalmopathy was predicted a median of 6.5 months early. From stable hyperthyroidism, ophthalmopathy was set apart by a 13 V-J model.

Absent ophthalmopathy progression within 18 months defined stable Graves' hyperthyroidism. Patients having uncontrolled infection, another autoimmune disease, pregnancy or lactation were not included. The V gene lost 4 bases and the J gene lost 4 bases, with 19 bases spanning the gap. Per germline, CDR1 LNHDA and CDR2 SQIVND (reference sequence). The CDR3 sequence is 16 residues long. The receptor's source is a man aged 18-30 years with Graves' hyperthyroidism. The sequenced sample was blood. The chain joins TRBV19 to TRBJ1-2; TRBD1 is a possible D gene (5 bases). CDR3 amino acids: CASSTPMFDGGYGYTF. The CDR3 DNA reads as TGTGCCAGTAGTACCCCCATGTTTGATGGGGGCTATGGCTACACCTTC. Drawing the rest from reference TRBV19 and TRBJ1-2, the complete variable domain is DGGITQSPKYLFRKEGQNVTLSCEQNLNHDAMYWYRQDPGQGLRLIYYSQIVNDFQKGDIAEGYSVSREKKESFPLTVTSAQKNPTAFYLCASSTPMFDGGYGYTFGSGTRLTVV.